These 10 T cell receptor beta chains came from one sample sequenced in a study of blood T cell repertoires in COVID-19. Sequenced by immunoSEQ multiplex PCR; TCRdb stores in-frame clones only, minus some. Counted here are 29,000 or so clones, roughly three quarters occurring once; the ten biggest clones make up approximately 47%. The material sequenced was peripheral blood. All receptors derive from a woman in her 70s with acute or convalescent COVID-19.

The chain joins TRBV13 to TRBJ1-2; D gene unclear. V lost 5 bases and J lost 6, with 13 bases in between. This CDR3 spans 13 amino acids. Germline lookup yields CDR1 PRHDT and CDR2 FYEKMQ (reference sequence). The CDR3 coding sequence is TGTGCCAGCAGCCTCCCGGAAAGCGATGGCTACACCTTC. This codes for CASSLPESDGYTF.

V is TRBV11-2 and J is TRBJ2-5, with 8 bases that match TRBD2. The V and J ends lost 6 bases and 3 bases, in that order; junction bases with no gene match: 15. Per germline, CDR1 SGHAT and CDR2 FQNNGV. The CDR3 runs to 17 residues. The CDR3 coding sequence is TGTGCCAGCAGTTCGACCTCCGCGGGAGGAGGGGAAGAGACCCAGTACTTC. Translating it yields CASSSTSAGGGEETQYF.

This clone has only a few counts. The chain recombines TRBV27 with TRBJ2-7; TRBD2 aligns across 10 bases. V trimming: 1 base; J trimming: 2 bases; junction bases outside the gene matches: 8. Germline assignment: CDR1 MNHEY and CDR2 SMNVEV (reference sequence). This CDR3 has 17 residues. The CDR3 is CASSLLASGRGTYEQYF. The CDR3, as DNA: TGTGCCAGCAGTTTATTGGCTAGCGGGAGAGGGACCTACGAGCAGTACTTC.

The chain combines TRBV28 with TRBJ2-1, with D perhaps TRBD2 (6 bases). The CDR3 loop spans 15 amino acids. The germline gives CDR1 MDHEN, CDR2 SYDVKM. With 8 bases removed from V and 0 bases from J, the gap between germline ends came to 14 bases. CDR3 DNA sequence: TGTGCCAGCCAAGGTCGGGGGAGCTCCTACAATGAGCAGTTCTTC. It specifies CASQGRGSSYNEQFF.

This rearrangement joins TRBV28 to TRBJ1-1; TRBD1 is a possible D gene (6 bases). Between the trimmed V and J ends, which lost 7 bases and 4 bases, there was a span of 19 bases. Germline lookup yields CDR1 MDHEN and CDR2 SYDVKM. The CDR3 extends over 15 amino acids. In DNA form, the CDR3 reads TGTGCCAGCACCTTGGGAGGGGGAAGGCTCACTGAAGCTTTCTTT. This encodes CASTLGGGRLTEAFF. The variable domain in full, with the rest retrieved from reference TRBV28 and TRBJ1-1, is DVKVTQSSRYLVKRTGEKVFLECVQDMDHENMFWYRQDPGLGLRLIYFSYDVKMKEKGDIPEGYSVSREKKERFSLILESASTNQTSMYLCASTLGGGRLTEAFFGQGTRLTVV.

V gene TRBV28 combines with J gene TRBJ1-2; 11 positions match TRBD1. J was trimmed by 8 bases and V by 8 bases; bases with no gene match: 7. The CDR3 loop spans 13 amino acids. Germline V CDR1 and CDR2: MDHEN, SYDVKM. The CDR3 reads CASEDRGLHGYTF. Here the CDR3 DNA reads TGTGCCAGCGAGGACAGGGGGCTTCACGGCTACACCTTC.

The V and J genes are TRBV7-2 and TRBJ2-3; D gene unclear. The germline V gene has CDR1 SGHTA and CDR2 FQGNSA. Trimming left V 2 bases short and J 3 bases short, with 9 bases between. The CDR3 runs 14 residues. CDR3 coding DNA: TGTGCCAGCAGCTTATGGGCACGGACAGATACGCAGTATTTT. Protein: CASSLWARTDTQYF.

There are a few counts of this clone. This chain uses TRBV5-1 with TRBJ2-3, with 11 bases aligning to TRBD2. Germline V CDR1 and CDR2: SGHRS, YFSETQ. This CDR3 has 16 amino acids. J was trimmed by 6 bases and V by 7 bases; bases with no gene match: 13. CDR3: CASRADSGGGLDTQYF. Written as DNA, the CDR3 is TGCGCCAGCCGAGCGGATAGCGGGGGGGGACTGGATACGCAGTATTTT.

CDR3 sequence (DNA): TGTGCCAGCAGCGGGACAGCTCGCACAGATACGCAGTATTTT. Amino acid sequence: CASSGTARTDTQYF. V is TRBV9 and J is TRBJ2-3, with TRBD1 as a possible D gene (6 bases). Germline CDR1 SGDLS, CDR2 YYNGEE. CDR3 length: 14 residues. With 3 bases removed from V and 1 base from J, the gap between germline ends came to 9 bases.

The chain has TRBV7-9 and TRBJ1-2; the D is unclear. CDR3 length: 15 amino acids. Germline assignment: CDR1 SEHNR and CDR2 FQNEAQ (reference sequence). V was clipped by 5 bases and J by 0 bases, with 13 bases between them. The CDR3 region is CASSPGRVTNYGYTF. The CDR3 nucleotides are TGTGCCAGCAGCCCGGGAAGGGTAACTAACTATGGCTACACCTTC.